These T cell receptor beta chains were read from a single sample in a study of T cell responses to AZD1222 COVID-19 vaccine. Clones were sequenced by immunoSEQ multiplex PCR, and TCRdb holds only the in-frame ones, with some missing. The sample lists roughly 70,000 clones, 70% to 90% occurring once. This sample comprised peripheral blood, obtained 28 days after the second AZD1222 dose. These TCRs come from an adult who received the AZD1222 COVID-19 vaccine. The CDR3 runs from the conserved cysteine through the conserved F or W. The order of the fields is J gene, V gene, D gene, clone size, CDR3 protein, CDR3 DNA. A D gene is named only where the DNA matches it firmly. Not every row has a clone size; where given, it reads once, few, many or a size class.

j_gene: TRBJ2-5; v_gene: TRBV3-1/TRBV3-2; d_gene: -; abundance: -; CDR3aa: CASSQDLTEQETQYF; CDR3nt: TGTGCCAGCAGCCAAGATCTGACGGAACAAGAGACCCAGTACTTC
j_gene: TRBJ1-2; v_gene: TRBV3-1/TRBV3-2; d_gene: -; abundance: -; CDR3aa: CASSQVGPLNYGYTF; CDR3nt: TGTGCCAGCAGCCAAGTCGGTCCCCTGAACTATGGCTACACCTTC
j_gene: TRBJ1-3; v_gene: TRBV13; d_gene: -; abundance: -; CDR3aa: CASSFGRAGNTIYF; CDR3nt: TGTGCCAGCAGCTTTGGCAGGGCTGGAAACACCATATATTTT
j_gene: TRBJ1-5; v_gene: TRBV10-3; d_gene: -; abundance: -; CDR3aa: CAISEGQDGEAQHF; CDR3nt: TGTGCCATCAGTGAGGGGCAGGATGGGGAGGCCCAGCATTTT
j_gene: TRBJ2-3; v_gene: TRBV3-1/TRBV3-2; d_gene: -; abundance: -; CDR3aa: CASSQEAGNTDTQYF; CDR3nt: TGTGCCAGCAGCCAAGAGGCGGGGAATACAGATACGCAGTATTTT
j_gene: TRBJ2-3; v_gene: TRBV7-9; d_gene: -; abundance: -; CDR3aa: CASRLIGEADTQYF; CDR3nt: TGTGCCAGCCGGCTGATTGGTGAGGCAGATACGCAGTATTTT
j_gene: TRBJ2-3; v_gene: TRBV7-3; d_gene: -; abundance: -; CDR3aa: CASSQGVSAGLSDTQYF; CDR3nt: TGTGCCAGCAGCCAAGGGGTTTCGGCAGGGCTGTCAGATACGCAGTATTTT
j_gene: TRBJ2-1; v_gene: TRBV7-9; d_gene: TRBD1; abundance: -; CDR3aa: CASSEDGTGLRYEQFF; CDR3nt: TGTGCCAGCAGCGAAGACGGGACAGGGCTCAGGTATGAGCAGTTCTTC
j_gene: TRBJ1-5; v_gene: TRBV7-2; d_gene: TRBD1; abundance: -; CDR3aa: CASSPSGGSNQPQHF; CDR3nt: TGTGCCAGCAGCCCGTCAGGGGGGAGCAATCAGCCCCAGCATTTT
j_gene: TRBJ1-3; v_gene: TRBV10-3; d_gene: -; abundance: few; CDR3aa: CAISEPASGNTIYF; CDR3nt: TGTGCCATCAGTGAGCCCGCCTCTGGAAACACCATATATTTT
j_gene: TRBJ2-2; v_gene: TRBV9; d_gene: -; abundance: -; CDR3aa: CASSVSARGDTGELFF; CDR3nt: TGTGCCAGCAGCGTAAGTGCGAGAGGGGACACCGGGGAGCTGTTTTTT
j_gene: TRBJ2-1; v_gene: TRBV29-1; d_gene: -; abundance: once; CDR3aa: CSVVGTHYNEQFF; CDR3nt: TGCAGCGTTGTTGGGACACACTACAATGAGCAGTTCTTC
j_gene: TRBJ2-7; v_gene: TRBV4-1; d_gene: -; abundance: -; CDR3aa: CASSQEIMASGDYEQYF; CDR3nt: TGCGCCAGCAGCCAAGAAATAATGGCAAGTGGGGACTACGAGCAGTACTTC
j_gene: TRBJ2-2; v_gene: TRBV11-3; d_gene: -; abundance: few; CDR3aa: CASSLTRTAQGAGELFF; CDR3nt: TGTGCCAGCAGCTTAACCCGGACCGCCCAGGGCGCCGGGGAGCTGTTTTTT
j_gene: TRBJ2-7; v_gene: TRBV20-1; d_gene: -; abundance: -; CDR3aa: CSASGVHEQYF; CDR3nt: TGCAGTGCTAGTGGAGTCCACGAGCAGTACTTC
j_gene: TRBJ1-2; v_gene: TRBV18; d_gene: -; abundance: -; CDR3aa: CASSSGGDLNGYTF; CDR3nt: TGTGCCAGCTCATCCGGCGGGGATCTGAATGGCTACACCTTC
j_gene: TRBJ2-1; v_gene: TRBV7-3; d_gene: -; abundance: -; CDR3aa: CASSLNEEQFF; CDR3nt: TGTGCCAGCAGCTTAAATGAAGAGCAGTTCTTC
j_gene: TRBJ2-7; v_gene: TRBV5-1; d_gene: -; abundance: -; CDR3aa: CASSLVVAPYEQYF; CDR3nt: TGCGCCAGCAGCTTGGTAGTAGCCCCCTACGAGCAGTACTTC
j_gene: TRBJ1-5; v_gene: TRBV19; d_gene: TRBD1; abundance: -; CDR3aa: CASEDRGGNQPQHF; CDR3nt: TGTGCCAGTGAGGACAGGGGAGGGAATCAGCCCCAGCATTTT
j_gene: TRBJ2-1; v_gene: TRBV7-3; d_gene: TRBD2; abundance: -; CDR3aa: CASSSTTLAGFNEQFF; CDR3nt: TGTGCCAGCAGCTCCACCACCCTAGCGGGCTTCAATGAGCAGTTCTTC
j_gene: TRBJ1-2; v_gene: TRBV7-9; d_gene: -; abundance: -; CDR3aa: CASSFEVDYGYTF; CDR3nt: TGTGCCAGCAGCTTCGAAGTAGACTATGGCTACACCTTC
j_gene: TRBJ2-2; v_gene: TRBV5-4; d_gene: TRBD2; abundance: -; CDR3aa: CASSQGLAGGKGAGELFF; CDR3nt: TGTGCCAGCAGCCAAGGACTAGCGGGAGGGAAGGGAGCCGGGGAGCTGTTTTTT
j_gene: TRBJ2-1; v_gene: TRBV25-1; d_gene: -; abundance: -; CDR3aa: CASTERTLGGEQFF; CDR3nt: TGTGCCAGCACCGAGCGAACCCTCGGAGGGGAGCAGTTCTTC
j_gene: TRBJ2-7; v_gene: TRBV5-6; d_gene: TRBD1; abundance: -; CDR3aa: CASSPGTGAYEQYF; CDR3nt: TGTGCCAGCAGCCCCGGGACAGGGGCCTACGAGCAGTACTTC
j_gene: TRBJ1-4; v_gene: TRBV7-3; d_gene: -; abundance: -; CDR3aa: CASSLVAGEKLFF; CDR3nt: TGTGCCAGCAGCTTAGTTGCAGGCGAAAAACTGTTTTTT
j_gene: TRBJ1-1; v_gene: TRBV2; d_gene: -; abundance: once; CDR3aa: CASRTDYTEAFF; CDR3nt: TGTGCCAGCAGGACCGACTACACTGAAGCTTTCTTT
j_gene: TRBJ2-7; v_gene: TRBV11-1; d_gene: TRBD2; abundance: -; CDR3aa: CASSYLAGGYYEQYF; CDR3nt: TGTGCCAGCAGCTATCTAGCGGGAGGGTACTACGAGCAGTACTTC
j_gene: TRBJ2-5; v_gene: TRBV19; d_gene: TRBD2; abundance: -; CDR3aa: CASTGLAEKTQYF; CDR3nt: TGTGCCAGTACCGGGCTAGCGGAGAAGACCCAGTACTTC
j_gene: TRBJ2-1; v_gene: TRBV10-1; d_gene: TRBD2; abundance: -; CDR3aa: CASSESGTASAGGPPDNEQFF; CDR3nt: TGCGCCAGCAGTGAGTCGGGAACGGCATCAGCGGGAGGTCCCCCAGACAATGAGCAGTTCTTC
j_gene: TRBJ2-1; v_gene: TRBV6-5; d_gene: -; abundance: -; CDR3aa: CASSYQANNEQFF; CDR3nt: TGTGCCAGCAGTTACCAAGCAAACAATGAGCAGTTCTTC
j_gene: TRBJ1-1; v_gene: TRBV7-3; d_gene: -; abundance: -; CDR3aa: CASSSQGRGTEAFF; CDR3nt: TGTGCCAGCAGCTCCCAGGGGAGGGGGACTGAAGCTTTCTTT
j_gene: TRBJ2-7; v_gene: TRBV7-7; d_gene: -; abundance: few; CDR3aa: CASSQAGTGSYEQYF; CDR3nt: TGTGCTAGCAGCCAAGCCGGGACGGGGTCCTACGAGCAGTACTTC
j_gene: TRBJ2-5; v_gene: TRBV7-2; d_gene: TRBD2; abundance: -; CDR3aa: CASSFSGTSGKETQYF; CDR3nt: TGTGCCAGCAGCTTTTCCGGGACTAGCGGAAAAGAGACCCAGTACTTC
j_gene: TRBJ1-4; v_gene: TRBV9; d_gene: -; abundance: -; CDR3aa: CASSPNRFGGEDEKLFF; CDR3nt: TGTGCCAGCAGCCCAAATCGCTTCGGGGGAGAGGACGAAAAACTGTTTTTT
j_gene: TRBJ1-2; v_gene: TRBV27; d_gene: -; abundance: -; CDR3aa: CASSLYPTNYGYTF; CDR3nt: TGTGCCAGCAGTTTATACCCAACGAACTATGGCTACACCTTC
j_gene: TRBJ1-2; v_gene: TRBV6-5; d_gene: -; abundance: -; CDR3aa: CASSSQDGYGYTF; CDR3nt: TGTGCCAGCAGTTCGCAGGACGGCTATGGCTACACCTTC
j_gene: TRBJ1-2; v_gene: TRBV21-1; d_gene: -; abundance: -; CDR3aa: CASSKRQGMGYGYTF; CDR3nt: TGTGCCAGCAGCAAGCGACAGGGGATGGGATATGGCTACACCTTC
j_gene: TRBJ2-7; v_gene: TRBV14; d_gene: -; abundance: -; CDR3aa: CASSYLPGYEQYF; CDR3nt: TGTGCCAGCAGCTATCTGCCCGGCTACGAGCAGTACTTC
j_gene: TRBJ2-7; v_gene: TRBV9; d_gene: -; abundance: -; CDR3aa: CASSVGEDLSSYEQYF; CDR3nt: TGTGCCAGCAGCGTAGGCGAGGATCTAAGCTCCTACGAGCAGTACTTC
j_gene: TRBJ2-1; v_gene: TRBV6-2/TRBV6-3; d_gene: -; abundance: -; CDR3aa: CASSYPPNPQFF; CDR3nt: TGTGCCAGCAGTTACCCCCCAAACCCCCAGTTCTTC
j_gene: TRBJ1-4; v_gene: TRBV10-1; d_gene: -; abundance: -; CDR3aa: CASSAGTTNEKLFF; CDR3nt: TGCGCCAGCAGTGCCGGGACGACTAATGAAAAACTGTTTTTT
j_gene: TRBJ2-7; v_gene: TRBV7-2; d_gene: -; abundance: -; CDR3aa: CASSLVLADYEQYF; CDR3nt: TGTGCCAGCAGCTTAGTACTAGCAGACTACGAGCAGTACTTC
j_gene: TRBJ2-7; v_gene: TRBV7-2; d_gene: TRBD2; abundance: -; CDR3aa: CASSETSGNTLEQYF; CDR3nt: TGTGCCAGCAGCGAAACTAGCGGGAACACACTCGAGCAGTACTTC
j_gene: TRBJ1-5; v_gene: TRBV2; d_gene: -; abundance: -; CDR3aa: CASSTDQGSNQPQHF; CDR3nt: TGTGCCAGCAGTACAGATCAGGGAAGCAATCAGCCCCAGCATTTT
j_gene: TRBJ1-3; v_gene: TRBV7-9; d_gene: -; abundance: few; CDR3aa: CASSLGSERATIYF; CDR3nt: TGTGCCAGCAGCTTAGGATCCGAGCGGGCCACCATATATTTT
j_gene: TRBJ1-2; v_gene: TRBV7-2; d_gene: -; abundance: -; CDR3aa: CASSLLGALDYGYTF; CDR3nt: TGTGCCAGCAGCTTGTTGGGGGCGCTTGACTATGGCTACACCTTC
j_gene: TRBJ1-1; v_gene: TRBV18; d_gene: -; abundance: -; CDR3aa: CASSPLVAVNTEAFF; CDR3nt: TGTGCCAGCTCACCACTAGTGGCGGTGAACACTGAAGCTTTCTTT
j_gene: TRBJ2-3; v_gene: TRBV10-1; d_gene: -; abundance: -; CDR3aa: CASSEFGPAVSDTQYF; CDR3nt: TGCGCCAGCAGTGAGTTTGGCCCCGCAGTGTCCGATACGCAGTATTTT
j_gene: TRBJ2-3; v_gene: TRBV24-1; d_gene: -; abundance: once; CDR3aa: CATSAGRRTDTQYF; CDR3nt: TGTGCCACCAGTGCCGGGAGACGGACAGATACGCAGTATTTT
j_gene: TRBJ2-4; v_gene: TRBV19; d_gene: TRBD2; abundance: -; CDR3aa: CASSSVGTSGSAGKNIQYF; CDR3nt: TGTGCCAGTAGTTCCGTCGGGACTAGCGGGAGTGCGGGGAAAAACATTCAGTACTTC